Described below is a single TCR beta chain sequence and its context. There are a few counts of this clonotype. Its antigen specificity is not known. No clone much larger than this one lies a single base away; base qualities are absent. These data are taken from a study of human T cells and chemical hapten exposure (dated by TCRdb to the early 2020s). About the study as a whole: Libraries were pooled for sequencing, and variation in per-sample TCR yields was attributed mainly to small differences in library volumes within the pool. The study tracked peripheral blood TCR repertoire changes in vivo during primary and secondary sensitization to the hapten diphenylcyclopropenone (DPC) in alopecia patients. Each blood RNA sample was used to sequence both TCR alpha and TCR beta chains. The study at large found these results: Repeated subsampling changed both the strength of the expansion versus patch-test correlation and the threshold at which the correlation became significant. DPC sensitization did not change the number of TCRs with a frequency above 1 in 1000, and there was no evidence of changes in global repertoire structure.

Unfractionated whole blood was collected in Tempus Blood RNA tubes, and total RNA was extracted from that blood. Four or five healthy volunteers acted as controls for TCR sequencing and had blood drawn at day 0, 2 weeks and 6 weeks. CDR3 length: 14 amino acids, cysteine to phenylalanine. Only the CDR3 portion is preserved as DNA: 42 bases, with reading frame beginning at the first base. After removal of 5 bases from V and 4 bases from J, the junction retains 8 bases not matched to a gene. Via the germline V gene, CDR1 is SGHAT and CDR2 FQNNGV. The method behind the library was 5' RACE. Data came from an Illumina MiSeq. Library preparation attached unique molecular identifiers to individual cDNA molecules for quantitative, reproducible TCR counting. As for the original processing: The median number of TCRs per sample was 90,000 to 100,000, ranging from about 20,000 to 690,600. The Decombinator software suite was used to annotate V, J and CDR3 in the TCR reads. For PS versus PT1 abundance plots, all samples were subsampled to the same number of TCRs (28,000). TCRs were defined as expanded if absent before sensitization and observed at least eight times at the 2-week time point. TCRdb ran its own pipeline on the public reads, namely fastp trimming at Q25 and MiXCR clone calling, and kept in-frame beta chains. Entries that share a CDR3 protein sequence are merged under the most common genes and DNA. The V and J calls come from TCRdb's annotation, not from the publication. Within this sample are 95,000 to 120,000 distinct CDR3 sequences, with more than 15% of them counted one time only. The top ten hold about 3% of the sample.

This clonotype was sampled from a human donor in good health. In this chain, TRBV11-2 is recombined with TRBJ2-7, with 7 bases matching TRBD1. The CDR3 sequence is CASSRVGGYYEQYF. The DNA sequence follows: TGTGCCAGCAGCCGGGTAGGGGGCTATTACGAGCAGTACTTC.